This TCR beta chain is from a study of blood T cell repertoires in COVID-19. How the authors handled the data: Cell counts per sample came from amplifying reference gene primers. Some clones are missing from TCRdb's copy, which holds only in-frame ones; the method was immunoSEQ multiplex PCR. The V and J calls and clone size were taken over from that table, and D and trimming were inferred from the DNA. The data contain 200,000 to 300,000 clones, approximately 86% of them seen just once; the ten biggest clones take up roughly 5%. With 5 bases removed from V and 2 bases from J, the gap between germline ends came to 19 bases. CDR1 is SGHRS and CDR2 is YFSETQ in the germline V gene. The CDR3 loop spans 16 amino acids. Seattle patients were enrolled during active infection and followed longitudinally.

The specimen was peripheral blood. The rearrangement joins TRBV5-1 to TRBJ1-2, with a tentative D call TRBD1 (5 bases). This clonotype originated in a woman between 55 and 75 years old with COVID-19, enrolled during active disease. The CDR3 sequence: CASSPRDGGGNYGYTF. In DNA, the CDR3 is TGCGCCAGCAGTCCCCGCGACGGGGGAGGGAACTATGGCTACACCTTC.